Shown below are 26 T cell receptor beta chains from a single sample sequenced in a study of blood T cell repertoires in COVID-19. Clones were sequenced by immunoSEQ multiplex PCR, and TCRdb holds only the in-frame ones, with some missing. The sample includes about 110,000 clones, roughly 80% of them seen just once. Sequences were obtained from peripheral blood. The receptor source for this set is a man between 70 and 80 years old with acute or convalescent COVID-19.

The chain recombines TRBV6-2 or TRBV6-3 with TRBJ2-3; 13 nucleotides align to TRBD2. The V gene end was trimmed by 0 bases and the J gene end by 5 bases; junction bases not matched to a gene: 5. CDR1 and CDR2 (germline): MNHEY, SVGEGT. CDR3 length: 17 amino acids. The CDR3 loop is CASSYSLAGGPKDTQYF. The CDR3 DNA reads as TGTGCCAGCAGTTACTCACTAGCGGGGGGGCCCAAAGATACGCAGTATTTT.

The V gene is TRBV30, the J gene TRBJ2-2; D is possibly TRBD1 (6 bases). This CDR3 is built from 14 residues. Per germline, CDR1 GTSNPN and CDR2 SVGIG (reference sequence). V was shortened by 4 bases and J by 0 bases, with 9 bases between the two germline ends. CDR3 nucleotide sequence: TGTGCCTGGAAGGGGGTTACGAACACCGGGGAGCTGTTTTTT. Its protein product is CAWKGVTNTGELFF.

J is TRBJ1-2 and V is TRBV6-6, with D unresolved. Trimming took off 7 bases at V and 8 bases at J, with 14 bases between the two ends. This CDR3 is 12 amino acids long. Per germline, CDR1 MNHNY and CDR2 SVGAGI (reference sequence). CDR3 in amino acids: CASTSPGKGYTF. The CDR3 region has the DNA TGTGCCAGCACCTCCCCGGGGAAAGGCTACACCTTC.

The rearrangement links TRBV20-1 to TRBJ1-3; D is uncertain. The CDR3 extends over 13 amino acids. V lost 3 bases to trimming and J lost 0 bases, with 6 bases between them. Germline V lookup: CDR1 DFQATT, CDR2 SNEGSKA (reference sequence). The CDR3 bases are TGCAGTGCTAGTACAGTCTCTGGAAACACCATATATTTT. Amino acids: CSASTVSGNTIYF.

V gene TRBV19 combines with J gene TRBJ2-7; 7 bases are a match to TRBD1. The germline CDR1 and CDR2 sequences are LNHDA and SQIVND (reference sequence). The CDR3 contains 16 residues. V lost 3 bases to trimming and J lost 4 bases; unmatched junction nucleotides: 12. In DNA, the CDR3 is TGTGCCAGTAGTATCGACACAGGGGCCGTATGGTACGAGCAGTACTTC. Amino acid sequence: CASSIDTGAVWYEQYF.

The rearrangement joins TRBV5-4 to TRBJ2-6; 7 nucleotides align to TRBD2. The CDR3 loop spans 19 amino acids. In germline, CDR1 is SGHNT, CDR2 YYREEE (reference sequence). Trimming at V came to 1 base and at J to 1 base, leaving 11 bases not matched to a gene. The CDR3 nucleotides read TGTGCCAGCAGCTTGCCTACCCCGGGAGGCAGGTCTGGGGCCAACGTCCTGACTTTC. Its translation: CASSLPTPGGRSGANVLTF. Complete variable domain (other parts from reference TRBV5-4 and TRBJ2-6): ETGVTQSPTHLIKTRGQQVTLRCSSQSGHNTVSWYQQALGQGPQFIFQYYREEENGRGNFPPRFSGLQFPNYSSELNVNALELDDSALYLCASSLPTPGGRSGANVLTFGAGSRLTVL.

This sequence joins TRBV9 and TRBJ2-7; D possibly corresponds to TRBD2 (6 bases). Germline lookup yields CDR1 SGDLS and CDR2 YYNGEE. This CDR3 is built from 11 residues. V was trimmed by 4 bases and J by 4 bases, leaving 6 bases between them. CDR3 in amino acids: CASSRGYEQYF. The CDR3 bases are TGTGCCAGCAGCCGGGGGTACGAGCAGTACTTC. Full variable domain (remainder filled in from reference TRBV9 and TRBJ2-7): DSGVTQTPKHLITATGQRVTLRCSPRSGDLSVYWYQQSLDQGLQFLIQYYNGEERAKGNILERFSAQQFPDLHSELNLSSLELGDSALYFCASSRGYEQYFGPGTRLTVT.

The V gene is TRBV29-1, the J gene TRBJ1-1; 10 bases line up with TRBD1. The V segment lost 6 bases and the J segment 5 bases; nucleotides outside the gene matches: 6. The CDR3 spans 13 residues. Germline V gene sequence: CDR1 SQVTM, CDR2 ANQGSEA. CDR3 sequence: CSVTGTGVTEAFF. CDR3 nucleotides: TGCAGCGTGACTGGGACAGGGGTAACTGAAGCTTTCTTT.

This chain uses TRBV24-1 with TRBJ1-3, with 7 bases fitting TRBD1. The V segment lost 4 bases and the J segment 4 bases; nucleotides outside the gene matches: 3. This CDR3 comprises 14 residues. The germline V gene encodes CDR1 KGHDR and CDR2 SFDVKD. CDR3 in amino acids: CATSDRGAGNTIYF. The CDR3 nucleotides read TGTGCCACCAGTGACAGGGGGGCGGGAAACACCATATATTTT.

This sequence joins TRBV10-2 and TRBJ2-2; perhaps TRBD1 as D (6 bases). With 6 bases removed from V and 4 bases from J, the gap between germline ends came to 9 bases. From germline, CDR1 is WSHSY and CDR2 SAAADI. This CDR3 region has 13 residues. In DNA, the CDR3 is TGCGCCAGCAGACAGGGTGGCACCGGGGAGCTGTTTTTT. It encodes CASRQGGTGELFF.

The CDR3 protein is CASSSTSGGTAYNEQFF. CDR3 in DNA: TGTGCCAGCAGCTCGACTAGCGGGGGAACGGCCTACAATGAGCAGTTCTTC. V is TRBV7-2 and J is TRBJ2-1; 12 nucleotides line up with TRBD2. The length of the CDR3 is 17 residues. Germline loops: CDR1 SGHTA, CDR2 FQGNSA. V dropped 4 bases and J dropped 2; count of bases not matched to a gene: 6.

The rearrangement links TRBV18 to TRBJ1-5; the D is unclear. In germline, CDR1 is KGHSH, CDR2 LQKENI. Trimming took 2 bases from V and 3 from J, leaving 11 bases between them. The CDR3 sequence is 15 residues long. The CDR3 here is CASSPRDGDNQPQHF. CDR3 coding DNA: TGTGCCAGCTCACCAAGAGACGGAGACAATCAGCCCCAGCATTTT.

The J gene is TRBJ1-5, the V gene TRBV28; D is perhaps TRBD1 (6 bases). V gave up 6 bases and J gave up 7 bases, with 13 bases separating them. The CDR3 loop spans 13 amino acids. Germline CDR1 is MDHEN and CDR2 is SYDVKM. CDR3 bases: TGTGCCAGCAGGATTACAGGGAACCAGCCCCAGCATTTT. Encoded protein: CASRITGNQPQHF. Based on the CDR3 plus reference TRBV28 and TRBJ1-5, the full variable domain is DVKVTQSSRYLVKRTGEKVFLECVQDMDHENMFWYRQDPGLGLRLIYFSYDVKMKEKGDIPEGYSVSREKKERFSLILESASTNQTSMYLCASRITGNQPQHFGDGTRLSIL.

This rearrangement joins TRBV5-1 to TRBJ1-5, with 10 nucleotides matching TRBD1. Looked up from germline, CDR1 is SGHRS and CDR2 is YFSETQ. V lost 0 bases, J lost 5 bases, and 2 bases stayed unmatched. The CDR3 has 15 amino acids. The DNA of the CDR3 is TGCGCCAGCAGCTTGGACGGGACAGGGGATCAGCCCCAGCATTTT. Translated, it gives CASSLDGTGDQPQHF.

The chain uses TRBV5-1 and TRBJ1-4; possible D gene TRBD1, 6 bases. Germline V CDR1 and CDR2: SGHRS, YFSETQ. The CDR3 consists of 15 residues. Trimming cost V 1 base and J 4 bases, with 11 bases left between them. The CDR3, as DNA: TGCGCCAGCAGCTTGTCATCAGGGGTTAATGAAAAACTGTTTTTT. Its protein product is CASSLSSGVNEKLFF.

This rearrangement joins TRBV4-1 to TRBJ1-6; weak D call: TRBD1 (6 bases). The ends were cut back, 1 base at V and 7 bases at J, with 17 bases in the middle. The CDR3 extends over 17 amino acids. From germline, CDR1 is MGHRA and CDR2 YSYEKL. In nucleotides, the CDR3 is TGCGCCAGCAGCCAAGGGCCGTCGGGACACACGAATTCACCCCTCCACTTT. Protein product: CASSQGPSGHTNSPLHF.

The chain combines TRBV2 with TRBJ2-3; 7 bases agree with TRBD2. Germline V gives CDR1 SNHLY, CDR2 FYNNEI. V shed 4 bases, J shed 1 base, and the junction held 11 bases outside the gene matches. This CDR3 spans 17 amino acids. CDR3: CASSVYGGVRGTDTQYF. The CDR3 DNA follows: TGTGCCAGCAGTGTATATGGGGGGGTTAGGGGCACAGATACGCAGTATTTT.

This clone showed up just once. The chain joins TRBV10-3 to TRBJ1-2, with a possible D match to TRBD1 (5 bases). CDR1 is ENHRY, CDR2 SYGVKD, per germline. The CDR3 consists of 13 residues. Trimming took off 5 bases at V and 3 bases at J, with 10 bases between the two ends. The CDR3 sequence is CAISRQNDYGYTF. The CDR3, as DNA: TGTGCCATCAGTAGACAGAACGACTATGGCTACACCTTC.

The rearrangement links TRBV7-9 to TRBJ2-7; 7 bases map to TRBD1. Germline CDR1 reads SEHNR; CDR2 reads FQNEAQ (reference sequence). This CDR3 has 15 amino acids. After removal of 2 bases from V and 0 bases from J, the junction contained 4 bases not matched to a gene. CDR3 region: CASSLQGVPSYEQYF. The DNA of the CDR3 is TGTGCCAGCAGCTTACAGGGGGTCCCCTCCTACGAGCAGTACTTC. The whole variable domain, filled in from reference TRBV7-9 and TRBJ2-7, reads DTGVSQNPRHKITKRGQNVTFRCDPISEHNRLYWYRQTLGQGPEFLTYFQNEAQLEKSRLLSDRFSAERPKGSFSTLEIQRTEQGDSAMYLCASSLQGVPSYEQYFGPGTRLTVT.

V usage is TRBV5-1 and J usage is TRBJ1-6, with no clear D. Germline V gene data show CDR1 as SGHRS and CDR2 as YFSETQ. V was shortened by 0 bases and J by 0 bases, with 4 bases between the two germline ends. This CDR3 region has 15 residues. CDR3 in amino acids: CASSLVSSYNSPLHF. In DNA, the CDR3 is TGCGCCAGCAGCTTGGTGAGCTCCTATAATTCACCCCTCCACTTT. Using reference TRBV5-1 and TRBJ1-6 for the parts outside the CDR3, the full variable domain is KAGVTQTPRYLIKTRGQQVTLSCSPISGHRSVSWYQQTPGQGLQFLFEYFSETQRNKGNFPGRFSGRQFSNSRSEMNVSTLELGDSALYLCASSLVSSYNSPLHFGNGTRLTVT.

The chain is built from TRBV6-5 and TRBJ1-2, with D unclear. V was clipped by 7 bases and J by 8 bases, with 20 bases between them. The CDR3 length is 14 residues. Germline CDR1 reads MNHEY; CDR2 reads SVGAGI. The CDR3 region has the DNA TGTGCCAGCAAAACAGACCGGTCAGCTTGGGGCTACACCTTC. This translates into CASKTDRSAWGYTF.

The chain links TRBV21-1 to TRBJ1-4; the table's TRBD1 call for D was not verified on the DNA. TRBV21-1 represents a pseudogene. The length of the CDR3 is 16 residues. For the CDR3, the DNA is TGTGCCAGCAGCAAAGTCGGCGACAGGAGTAATGAAAAACTGTTTTTT. The encoded protein is CASSKVGDRSNEKLFF.

The gene calls are TRBV28 and TRBJ2-3, with 15 bases lining up with TRBD2. J lost 0 bases, V lost 8 bases, and 3 bases had no gene match. CDR3 length: 16 residues. The germline CDR1 and CDR2 sequences are MDHEN and SYDVKM. The CDR3 here is CASGTSGGHSTDTQYF. The DNA of the CDR3 is TGTGCCAGCGGGACTAGCGGGGGGCATAGCACAGATACGCAGTATTTT.

This clone was seen only a few times. The chain uses TRBV5-1 and TRBJ2-7; D is possibly TRBD1 (5 bases). Germline loops: CDR1 SGHRS, CDR2 YFSETQ. The length of the CDR3 is 12 residues. V gave up 1 base and J gave up 3 bases, with 5 bases separating them. As DNA, the CDR3 is TGCGCCAGCAGCTTGACAGGCTACGAGCAGTACTTC. It encodes CASSLTGYEQYF.

The J gene is TRBJ1-2, the V gene TRBV19; no definite D call. This CDR3 comprises 14 residues. Germline CDR1 LNHDA, CDR2 SQIVND (reference sequence). Trimming pared 3 bases from V and 7 bases from J, leaving 15 bases between. CDR3 in amino acids: CASSMVTQTGGYTF. DNA of the CDR3: TGTGCCAGTAGTATGGTGACTCAAACGGGTGGCTACACCTTC. Using reference TRBV19 and TRBJ1-2 for the parts outside the CDR3, the full variable domain is DGGITQSPKYLFRKEGQNVTLSCEQNLNHDAMYWYRQDPGQGLRLIYYSQIVNDFQKGDIAEGYSVSREKKESFPLTVTSAQKNPTAFYLCASSMVTQTGGYTFGSGTRLTVV.

The chain is built from TRBV5-1 and TRBJ2-1; a possible D gene is TRBD1 (5 bases). CDR1 SGHRS and CDR2 YFSETQ come from the germline V gene. The V end was cut by 3 bases, the J end by 6 bases, with 19 bases between. This CDR3 region has 16 residues. The CDR3 nucleotides read TGCGCCAGCAGCTCGACGGGCCCGACCAGGGTCAATGAGCAGTTCTTC. It translates to CASSSTGPTRVNEQFF.